Following are 23 T cell receptor beta chains from one sample sequenced in a study of cytomegalovirus exposure and HLA in healthy donors. The data were produced by immunoSEQ multiplex PCR, yet TCRdb's version contains in-frame clones alone and is incomplete. The table has under 200,000 clones, about four fifths seen once. Material for sequencing was PBMCs. The receptor source for this set is a man aged 18-30 years in good health and CMV-seropositive.

The chain recombines TRBV27 with TRBJ2-7; TRBD2 might be the D (6 bases). Trimming took off 5 bases at V and 3 bases at J, with 17 bases between the two ends. Looked up from germline, CDR1 is MNHEY and CDR2 is SMNVEV (reference sequence). CDR3 length: 15 amino acids. The CDR3, as DNA: TGTGCCAGCAGTCCCTTAAGCGGGCAAAGCTACGAGCAGTACTTC. Its protein product is CASSPLSGQSYEQYF.

The chain recombines TRBV27 with TRBJ2-2, with a tentative D call TRBD1 (6 bases). V dropped 1 base and J dropped 0 bases, with 15 bases sitting between them. In germline, CDR1 is MNHEY, CDR2 SMNVEV (reference sequence). This CDR3 is 18 amino acids long. The CDR3 region is CASSLLKLGQTNTGELFF. The CDR3 nucleotides are TGTGCCAGCAGTTTATTGAAACTTGGACAGACGAACACCGGGGAGCTGTTTTTT.

The CDR3 DNA reads TGTGCCAGTAGTATCGGGACAGGGGTTAACTACGAGCAGTACTTC. Residues: CASSIGTGVNYEQYF. The V call is TRBV19, the J call TRBJ2-7; 10 nucleotides match TRBD1. The CDR3 covers 15 residues. The ends lost 3 bases at V and 3 bases at J; junction bases unmatched: 5. Looked up from germline, CDR1 is LNHDA and CDR2 is SQIVND (reference sequence).

This rearrangement joins TRBV11-2 to TRBJ2-1, with TRBD2 matching over 14 bases. From germline, CDR1 is SGHAT and CDR2 FQNNGV. J lost 6 bases, V lost 4 bases, and 8 bases had no gene match. There are 17 residues in the CDR3. The CDR3 coding sequence is TGTGCCAGCAGCTGGGGGGGACTAGCGGGAGACTCCAATGAGCAGTTCTTC. It specifies CASSWGGLAGDSNEQFF.

This chain links TRBV27 with TRBJ2-7; 9 bases agree with TRBD1. The V gene end was trimmed by 2 bases and the J gene end by 1 base; junction bases not matched to a gene: 6. The CDR3 runs to 16 residues. Germline CDR1 is MNHEY and CDR2 is SMNVEV (reference sequence). The CDR3 DNA sequence: TGTGCCAGCAGTTTAAGGGGACAGGGAAGGTCCTACGAGCAGTACTTC. Translated: CASSLRGQGRSYEQYF.

The genes are TRBV5-1 and TRBJ2-2; TRBD1 is a possible D gene (5 bases). The ends were cut back, 9 bases at V and 0 bases at J, with 18 bases in the middle. The length of the CDR3 is 16 residues. The germline V gene has CDR1 SGHRS and CDR2 YFSETQ. CDR3 residues: CATGQEPQANTGELFF. In DNA form, the CDR3 reads TGCGCCACAGGGCAGGAACCCCAGGCGAACACCGGGGAGCTGTTTTTT.

The V gene is TRBV7-2, the J gene TRBJ2-7; 9 bases line up with TRBD1. Germline assignment: CDR1 SGHTA and CDR2 FQGNSA. The length of the CDR3 is 16 residues. The trim removed 2 bases at V and 3 bases at J, leaving 8 bases unmatched. CDR3 loop: CASSLRPPGQGYEQYF. CDR3 in DNA: TGTGCCAGCAGCTTACGGCCCCCGGGACAGGGCTACGAGCAGTACTTC.

The gene calls are TRBV6-4 and TRBJ2-3; TRBD2 matches 9 bases. Germline lookup yields CDR1 MRHNA and CDR2 SNTAGT. The CDR3 is made up of 16 amino acids. V lost 3 bases and J lost 4; bases outside the gene matches: 8. The CDR3 loop reads CASSEKGSGSADTQYF. CDR3 bases: TGTGCCAGCAGTGAAAAGGGTAGCGGGAGTGCAGATACGCAGTATTTT.

The chain has TRBV18 and TRBJ2-1, with D hard to call. V was cut by 3 bases and J by 5 bases, with 14 bases left in between. This CDR3 is 15 amino acids long. From germline, CDR1 is KGHSH and CDR2 LQKENI. As DNA, the CDR3 is TGTGCCAGCTCACCGTTGCGCAGTACAGACAATGAGCAGTTCTTC. Its translation is CASSPLRSTDNEQFF.

The gene calls are TRBV4-3 and TRBJ2-1; 9 nucleotides match TRBD2. Germline values: CDR1 LGHNA, CDR2 YSLEER. V was pared by 4 bases and J by 6 bases, with 7 bases of the junction left unmatched. The CDR3 has 15 residues. CDR3 loop: CASSRRLAEANEQFF. CDR3 coding DNA: TGCGCCAGCAGCCGAAGACTAGCGGAGGCCAATGAGCAGTTCTTC.

The rearrangement uses TRBV28 and TRBJ2-5; possibly TRBD2 for D (6 bases). From germline, CDR1 is MDHEN and CDR2 SYDVKM. Trimming took off 3 bases at V and 4 bases at J, with 12 bases between the two ends. The length of the CDR3 is 14 residues. CDR3 sequence (DNA): TGTGCCAGCAGTTTGGAGGGGCCCGCAGAGACCCAGTACTTC. The encoded protein is CASSLEGPAETQYF.

V and J are TRBV16 and TRBJ2-7; unclear D gene. Trimming stripped 6 bases from V and 2 bases from J, with 11 bases between. In germline, CDR1 is KGHSY, CDR2 FQNENV. The CDR3 runs to 13 residues. CDR3 bases: TGTGCCAGCAGTCCCCCAGGAACCTACGAGCAGTACTTC. This encodes CASSPPGTYEQYF.

The chain employs TRBV7-3 and TRBJ2-1; 9 bases map to TRBD2. The CDR3 runs 15 residues. Germline CDR1 reads SGHTA; CDR2 reads FQGTGA. Trimming at V came to 5 bases and at J to 5 bases, leaving 7 bases not matched to a gene. The CDR3 DNA follows: TGTGCCAGCAGCCAAAGTAGCGGGAGAAACAATGAGCAGTTCTTC. Translation: CASSQSSGRNNEQFF.

The gene calls are TRBV2 and TRBJ1-2, with no clear D. The CDR3 runs 13 residues. Germline values: CDR1 SNHLY, CDR2 FYNNEI. Trimming stripped 5 bases from V and 3 bases from J, with 10 bases between. The CDR3 sequence: CASSSNTDYGYTF. CDR3 DNA sequence: TGTGCCAGCAGTAGTAACACCGACTATGGCTACACCTTC. Using reference TRBV2 and TRBJ1-2 for the parts outside the CDR3, the full variable domain is EPEVTQTPSHQVTQMGQEVILRCVPISNHLYFYWYRQILGQKVEFLVSFYNNEISEKSEIFDDQFSVERPDGSNFTLKIRSTKLEDSAMYFCASSSNTDYGYTFGSGTRLTVV.

This chain connects TRBV29-1 to TRBJ2-1, with 9 bases identical to TRBD2. With 7 bases clipped from V and 6 bases from J, the junction kept 7 bases outside the gene matches. CDR3 length: 13 amino acids. Germline-derived CDR1 and CDR2 are SQVTM and ANQGSEA. Here the CDR3 reads CSGTGTSSNEQFF. DNA for the CDR3: TGCAGCGGTACCGGGACTAGCAGCAATGAGCAGTTCTTC.

The rearrangement joins TRBV28 to TRBJ1-5; no clear D. The CDR3 loop spans 17 amino acids. V gave up 3 bases and J gave up 0 bases, with 15 bases separating them. CDR1 and CDR2 from the germline V gene are MDHEN and SYDVKM. CDR3 DNA sequence: TGTGCCAGCAGTTTGGCCCAGGTACCTTATAGCAATCAGCCCCAGCATTTT. This encodes CASSLAQVPYSNQPQHF.

This chain connects TRBV28 to TRBJ2-7; 7 bases align to TRBD2. CDR1 and CDR2 from the germline V gene are MDHEN and SYDVKM. The CDR3 is 13 amino acids. The V segment lost 8 bases and the J segment 0 bases; nucleotides outside the gene matches: 4. The CDR3 here is CASWSGDSYEQYF. The CDR3 nucleotides read TGTGCCAGCTGGAGCGGGGACTCCTACGAGCAGTACTTC. Combining the CDR3 with reference TRBV28 and TRBJ2-7 gives the whole variable domain DVKVTQSSRYLVKRTGEKVFLECVQDMDHENMFWYRQDPGLGLRLIYFSYDVKMKEKGDIPEGYSVSREKKERFSLILESASTNQTSMYLCASWSGDSYEQYFGPGTRLTVT.

This clone appeared a single time. The chain carries TRBV27 and TRBJ2-3; perhaps TRBD2 as D (5 bases). V lost 7 bases to trimming and J lost 3 bases, with 14 bases between them. The CDR3 runs to 14 residues. CDR1 is MNHEY and CDR2 is SMNVEV in the germline V gene (reference sequence). The CDR3 loop reads CASNHFWETDTQYF. Here the CDR3 DNA reads TGTGCCAGCAACCACTTTTGGGAGACAGATACGCAGTATTTT.

Regarding this clone: A much larger clone lies a single base off, so this may be a read error. This rearrangement joins TRBV27 to TRBJ1-2, with D tentatively TRBD1 (6 bases). V lost 5 bases to trimming and J lost 3 bases, with 7 bases between them. The CDR3 has 12 amino acids. Looked up from germline, CDR1 is MNHEY and CDR2 is SMNVEV (reference sequence). CDR3 protein: CASSGQHYGYTF. DNA of the CDR3: TGTGCCAGCAGTGGACAGCACTATGGCTACACCTTC.

This chain links TRBV5-7 with TRBJ2-7; 9 nucleotides line up with TRBD1. TRBV5-7 belongs to the ORF category, with a function that is uncertain. V shed 0 bases, J shed 4 bases, and the junction held 8 bases outside the gene matches. The CDR3 totals 16 residues. CDR3 coding DNA: TGTGCCAGCAGCTTGGGTTGGGGACAGGGATGGTACGAGCAGTACTTC. It codes for CASSLGWGQGWYEQYF.

This clone was found a few times. V gene TRBV5-4 combines with J gene TRBJ1-1; 9 bases are a match to TRBD1. Germline CDR1 reads SGHNT; CDR2 reads YYREEE (reference sequence). The CDR3 is made up of 15 amino acids. V shed 4 bases and J 3 bases; nucleotides not matched to a gene: 7. CDR3 protein: CASSPPGTGYTEAFF. Here the CDR3 DNA reads TGTGCCAGCAGCCCCCCCGGGACAGGGTACACTGAAGCTTTCTTT.

This chain connects TRBV13 to TRBJ1-1; D not resolved. Trimming shortened V by 7 bases and J by 1 base, and 4 bases separated the two germline ends. Looked up from germline, CDR1 is PRHDT and CDR2 is FYEKMQ (reference sequence). The CDR3 has 11 amino acids. CDR3 amino acids: CASKANTEAFF. The CDR3 nucleotides read TGTGCCAGCAAAGCGAACACTGAAGCTTTCTTT.

This clone was observed a few times. The V gene is TRBV29-1, the J gene TRBJ2-7, with D maybe TRBD1 (5 bases). Germline-derived CDR1 and CDR2 are SQVTM and ANQGSEA. The CDR3 is made up of 11 amino acids. Trimming pared 5 bases from V and 1 base from J, leaving 6 bases between. CDR3 loop: CSVQGSYEQYF. CDR3 coding DNA: TGCAGCGTTCAGGGTTCCTACGAGCAGTACTTC.